These T cell receptor beta chains were read from a single sample in a study of long-term antiretroviral therapy in people with HIV. The table came from immunoSEQ multiplex PCR; TCRdb's copy has only in-frame clones and leaves some out. Of about 22,000 clones listed, approximately 91% are singletons. The material was unsorted PBMCs, obtained 0.6 years after starting antiretroviral therapy. These receptors came from a man aged 60 to 69 with HIV. Both conserved end residues are part of each CDR3. The D gene is left open where the match is weak. Clone sizes are given selectively: once, few, many, or a class where the clone is expanded.

NA	TRBJ2-5	TRBV5-1	NA	CASSLGADGGSTQETQYF	TGCGCCAGCAGCTTGGGGGCCGATGGAGGGAGTACACAAGAGACCCAGTACTTC
NA	TRBJ1-4	TRBV6-6	NA	CASSLPGEKLFF	TGTGCCAGCAGTTTGCCAGGGGAAAAACTGTTTTTT
NA	TRBJ1-2	TRBV19	NA	CASSPGYGYTF	TGTGCCAGTAGCCCCGGCTATGGCTACACCTTC
NA	TRBJ2-2	TRBV30	NA	CAWSVENKYTGELFF	TGTGCCTGGAGTGTAGAAAACAAATACACCGGGGAGCTGTTTTTT
NA	TRBJ2-1	TRBV7-8	TRBD2	CASSSEPGLAGTEQFF	TGTGCCAGCAGCTCTGAACCGGGACTAGCGGGAACTGAGCAGTTCTTC
NA	TRBJ2-7	TRBV7-2	TRBD2	CASSLATGLAGEQYF	TGTGCCAGCAGCTTAGCCACTGGACTAGCTGGTGAGCAGTACTTC
NA	TRBJ1-2	TRBV7-9	TRBD1	CASSPRTGDHFYYGYTF	TGTGCCAGCAGCCCGCGGACAGGGGACCACTTTTACTATGGCTACACCTTC
once	TRBJ1-1	TRBV19	NA	CASSKGETWTEAFF	TGTGCCAGTAGTAAAGGGGAAACATGGACTGAAGCTTTCTTT
few	TRBJ1-6	TRBV10-3	TRBD1	CAIRRTGADSPLHF	TGTGCCATCAGGAGGACAGGGGCGGATTCACCCCTCCACTTT
NA	TRBJ2-3	TRBV5-1	TRBD2	CASSFGGSTDTQYF	TGCGCCAGCAGCTTCGGGGGGAGCACAGATACGCAGTATTTT
once	TRBJ1-1	TRBV19	TRBD1	CASRNRGRAFF	TGTGCCAGTAGAAACAGGGGCCGAGCTTTCTTT
NA	TRBJ2-6	TRBV9	TRBD1	CASSAGQDVFSGANVLTF	TGTGCCAGCAGCGCCGGACAGGACGTGTTCTCTGGGGCCAACGTCCTGACTTTC
NA	TRBJ2-5	TRBV7-2	TRBD2	CASSHRASGSGRTQYF	TGTGCCAGCAGCCATCGGGCTAGCGGGAGCGGAAGGACCCAGTACTTC
NA	TRBJ1-1	TRBV5-1	TRBD1	CASSLLAGGATEAFF	TGCGCCAGCAGCTTGTTGGCAGGGGGCGCAACTGAAGCTTTCTTT
NA	TRBJ2-1	TRBV30	TRBD2	CAWNNPGLAINEQFF	TGTGCCTGGAACAATCCGGGACTAGCGATTAATGAGCAGTTCTTC
NA	TRBJ2-7	TRBV7-6	NA	CASSLQGGFSTYEQYF	TGTGCCAGCAGCTTACAGGGCGGTTTTTCAACCTACGAGCAGTACTTC
NA	TRBJ2-1	TRBV4-2	TRBD1	CASSPGTGRDRNEQFF	TGTGCCAGCAGCCCGGGGACAGGGAGGGATCGGAATGAGCAGTTCTTC
NA	TRBJ2-3	TRBV7-2	TRBD2	CASSLVGTSGGADTQYF	TGTGCCAGCAGCTTAGTAGGGACTAGCGGGGGGGCAGATACGCAGTATTTT
NA	TRBJ2-1	TRBV29-1	TRBD2	CSVEKTSGYGEQFF	TGCAGCGTTGAAAAAACTAGCGGGTATGGTGAGCAGTTCTTC